What follows is one T cell receptor beta chain and its context. Its antigen remains unknown. Repertoires were generated with immunoSEQ multiplex PCR, while TCRdb's copy carries only in-frame clones and drops some. Seen here are 150,000 to 200,000 clones, roughly 85% observed once, and the top ten hold roughly 15%. The trim removed 7 bases at V and 3 bases at J, leaving 10 bases unmatched. The CDR3 runs 15 residues. Per the germline V gene, CDR1 is SGHTA and CDR2 is FQGTGA. These data are taken from a study of cytomegalovirus exposure and HLA in healthy donors. General study points: In the 95 to 150 validation repertoires, a later analysis found that first-cohort TCR clusters tended to co-occur.

Sequencing was done on a sample of PBMCs. J is TRBJ2-3 and V is TRBV7-3, with 7 bases fitting TRBD1. The receptor's source is a man aged 18 to 29 in good health and CMV-seropositive. CDR3 coding DNA: TGTGCCAGCACCGTAGGGGGCGAATCTACAGATACGCAGTATTTT. As protein: CASTVGGESTDTQYF.